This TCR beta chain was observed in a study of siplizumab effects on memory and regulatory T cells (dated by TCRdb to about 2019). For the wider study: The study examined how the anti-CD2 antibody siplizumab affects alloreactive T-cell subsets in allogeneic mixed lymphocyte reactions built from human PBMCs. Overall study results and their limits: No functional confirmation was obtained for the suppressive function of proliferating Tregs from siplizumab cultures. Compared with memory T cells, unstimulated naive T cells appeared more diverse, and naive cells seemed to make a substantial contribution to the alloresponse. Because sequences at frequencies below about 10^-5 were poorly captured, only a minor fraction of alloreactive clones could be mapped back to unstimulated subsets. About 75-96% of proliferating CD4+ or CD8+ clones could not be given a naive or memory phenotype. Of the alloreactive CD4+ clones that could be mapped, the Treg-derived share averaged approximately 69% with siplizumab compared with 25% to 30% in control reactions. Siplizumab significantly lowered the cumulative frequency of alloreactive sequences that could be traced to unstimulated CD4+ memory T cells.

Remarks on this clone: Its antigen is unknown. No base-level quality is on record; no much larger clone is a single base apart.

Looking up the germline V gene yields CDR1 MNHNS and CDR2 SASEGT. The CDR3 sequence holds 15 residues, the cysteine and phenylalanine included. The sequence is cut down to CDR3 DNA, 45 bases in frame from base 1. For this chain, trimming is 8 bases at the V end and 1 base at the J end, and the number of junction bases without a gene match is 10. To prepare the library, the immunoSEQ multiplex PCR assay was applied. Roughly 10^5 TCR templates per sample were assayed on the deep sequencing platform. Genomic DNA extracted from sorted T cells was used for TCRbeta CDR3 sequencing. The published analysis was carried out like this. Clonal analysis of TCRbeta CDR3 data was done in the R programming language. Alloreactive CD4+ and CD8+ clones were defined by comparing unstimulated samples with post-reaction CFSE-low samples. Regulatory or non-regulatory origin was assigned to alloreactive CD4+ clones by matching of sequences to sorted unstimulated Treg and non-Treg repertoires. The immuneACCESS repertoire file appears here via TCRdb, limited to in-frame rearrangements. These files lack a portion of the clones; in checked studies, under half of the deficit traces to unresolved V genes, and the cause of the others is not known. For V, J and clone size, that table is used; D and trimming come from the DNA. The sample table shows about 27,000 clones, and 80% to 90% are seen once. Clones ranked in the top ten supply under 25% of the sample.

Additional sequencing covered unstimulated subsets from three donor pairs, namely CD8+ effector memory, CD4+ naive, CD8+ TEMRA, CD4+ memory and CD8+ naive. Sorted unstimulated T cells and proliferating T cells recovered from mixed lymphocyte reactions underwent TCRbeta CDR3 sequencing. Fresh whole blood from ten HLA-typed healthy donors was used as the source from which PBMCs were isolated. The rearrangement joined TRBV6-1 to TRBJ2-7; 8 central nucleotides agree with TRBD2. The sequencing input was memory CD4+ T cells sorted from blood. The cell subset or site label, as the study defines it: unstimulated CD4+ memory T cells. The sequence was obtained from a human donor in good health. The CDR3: CASFSGSTTSYEQYF. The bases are TGTGCCAGCTTCAGCGGGAGCACGACTTCCTACGAGCAGTACTTC.